The rows below give T cell receptor beta chains drawn from one sample of a study of metastatic and nonmetastatic thyroid tumors. TCRdb used MiXCR to call clones anew from the PCR reads. Of about 48,000 clones listed, less than 25% are singletons. The sequenced sample was blood. The receptors were sampled from a male donor with papillary thyroid cancer or a benign thyroid nodule (not recorded which). Some clones in this sample may be carry-over from other donors' samples. Both conserved end residues are part of each CDR3. The D gene is left open where the match is weak. Clone size appears in some rows only: once, few, many, or a class for an expanded clone.

clone_size j_call d_call v_call cdr3_nt cdr3_aa
NA TRBJ2-7 TRBD2 TRBV5-1 TGCGCCAGCAGGTGGCTAGCGGGAGATTCATACGAGCAGTACTTC CASRWLAGDSYEQYF
many TRBJ2-5 NA TRBV20-1 TGCAGTGCTAGAGATCCCGACATGCAAGAGACCCAGTACTTC CSARDPDMQETQYF
few TRBJ2-3 TRBD2 TRBV5-1 TGCGCCAGCAGCCTGGGGACTAGCGGGAGTGGAGATACGCAGTATTTT CASSLGTSGSGDTQYF
NA TRBJ1-2 TRBD1 TRBV7-9 TGTGCCAGCGGCTTAGTAGAGACAGGGGCTAAAGGCTACACCTTC CASGLVETGAKGYTF
many TRBJ1-1 NA TRBV19 TGTGCCAGTAGTCCCCTAGACAGATTAGGGGACACTGAAGCTTTCTTT CASSPLDRLGDTEAFF
NA TRBJ2-3 NA TRBV3-1 TGTGCAACCACACAGGGATTCACAGATACGCAGTATTTT CATTQGFTDTQYF
many TRBJ2-2 NA TRBV6-5 TGTGCCAGCAGTTACGTGGACAGCCATTCGAACACCGGGGAGCTGTTTTTT CASSYVDSHSNTGELFF
NA TRBJ2-7 NA TRBV12-3/TRBV12-4 TGTGCCAGCAGTTCCGACATATACGAGCAGTACTTT CASSSDIYEQYF
many TRBJ2-1 NA TRBV5-6 TGTGCCAGCAGCTTCGGCAGGGGGGGAAACAATGAGCAGTTCTTC CASSFGRGGNNEQFF
many TRBJ2-1 TRBD2 TRBV28 TGTGCCAGCAGTCCTCACCTAGCGGGAAAAGTGAATGAGCAGTTCTTC CASSPHLAGKVNEQFF
few TRBJ2-7 NA TRBV19 TGTGCCAGTAGTATCCACAGCTCCTACGAGCAGTACTTC CASSIHSSYEQYF
many TRBJ2-5 TRBD2 TRBV10-3 TGTGCCACTTACCCGACTAGCGGCCAAGAGACCCAGTACTTC CATYPTSGQETQYF
few TRBJ2-1 NA TRBV6-4 TGTGCCAGCAGTGACTCTAGAGGGAGCTACAATGAGAAGTTCTTC CASSDSRGSYNEKFF
many TRBJ1-2 TRBD1 TRBV13 TGTGCCAGCAGCTTAGGGACAGGGGCTAACTATGGCTACACCTTC CASSLGTGANYGYTF
NA TRBJ2-5 TRBD2 TRBV20-1 TGCAGTGCTAGAGATAGGGCTAGCGGGAGGTGGGTAGAGACCCAGTACTTC CSARDRASGRWVETQYF
many TRBJ1-1 TRBD1 TRBV9 TGTGCCAGCAGCGTAGGCCTGACAGGGGGCGAAGCTTTCTTT CASSVGLTGGEAFF
many TRBJ2-1 TRBD2 TRBV3-1 TGTGCCAGCAGCCGAAGGGGGGGGACTAGCGGGAGCATTGGGTACAATGAGCAGTTCTTC CASSRRGGTSGSIGYNEQFF
many TRBJ2-7 TRBD1 TRBV6-1 TGTGCCAGCAGTAAGGGACAGGGCTCCTACGAGCAGTACTTC CASSKGQGSYEQYF
NA TRBJ2-3 NA TRBV5-1 TGCGCCAGCAGCTCGGCGGGGTCTAGCACAGATACGCAGTATTTT CASSSAGSSTDTQYF
NA TRBJ1-5 NA TRBV19 TGTGCCAGTGGAAGGGCGTCGCAGCCCCAGCATTTT CASGRASQPQHF
many TRBJ2-3 NA TRBV5-1 TGCGCCAGCAGCCTGGTAGGGTTGGAAGGGGCAGATACGCAGTATTTT CASSLVGLEGADTQYF
NA TRBJ1-1 NA TRBV30 TGTGCCCGGATTCCTCCGGGGCACAGGAACACTGAAGCTTTCTTT CARIPPGHRNTEAFF
many TRBJ2-7 TRBD1 TRBV12-3/TRBV12-4 TGTGCCAGCAGAAGGACAGGGAACACCTACGAGCAGTACTTC CASRRTGNTYEQYF
many TRBJ2-5 TRBD1 TRBV3-1 TGTGCCAGCAGCCCCCGGGGGCAGGGGGCAGAGACCCAGTACTTC CASSPRGQGAETQYF
many TRBJ2-3 TRBD2 TRBV6-4 TGTGCCAGCAGACTATACAAGAGCGGGAGGGCTCTACCCACAGATACGCAGTATTTT CASRLYKSGRALPTDTQYF
many TRBJ2-3 TRBD1 TRBV6-1 TGTGCCAGCAGTGCCAGGGGGCCCAGACGGGCAGATACGCAGTATTTT CASSARGPRRADTQYF
few TRBJ2-7 NA TRBV6-2/TRBV6-3 TGTGCCAGCAGAAGGGGGGCGGTGGACGAGCAGTACTTC CASRRGAVDEQYF
many TRBJ2-7 NA TRBV24-1 TGTGCCACCAGGATGCTGGGACATAAGCCCGTCGAGCAGTACTTC CATRMLGHKPVEQYF
NA TRBJ2-7 TRBD2 TRBV20-1 TGCAGTGCTAGAGATCAGGGACTAGGGTTGGACGAGCAGTACTTC CSARDQGLGLDEQYF
many TRBJ1-1 TRBD1 TRBV5-6 TGTGCCAGCAGCTTGGGAGGGGGCAGGAACACTGAAGCTTTCTTT CASSLGGGRNTEAFF
many TRBJ1-1 NA TRBV5-1 TGCGCCAGCAGCTTGAGTACAGGGTTCACTGAAGCTTTCTTT CASSLSTGFTEAFF
once TRBJ1-2 NA TRBV9 TGTGCCAGCAGCGTGCTAGATGAATTGAATGGCTACACCTTC CASSVLDELNGYTF
many TRBJ1-2 NA TRBV2 TGTGCCAGCAGTGAAGTTGGCAGGGGCGGGGATGGCTACACCTTC CASSEVGRGGDGYTF